This T cell receptor beta chain was found in a study of blood T cell repertoires in COVID-19 (dated by TCRdb to between 2020 and 2021). A note on the overall study: Samples from collaborators originated in the United States, Italy and Spain and spanned both the acute and convalescent phases of COVID-19. The prospective study material was composed of cDNA or gDNA derived from T cells, B-cell-depleted T cells, or PBMCs. The dataset comprised deeply sampled blood TCRbeta repertoires from subjects exposed to, actively infected with, or recovered from COVID-19. A freely available public database, intended as a resource for researchers studying the immune response to SARS-CoV-2, is where the repertoires were released. Samples were obtained from the ongoing ImmuneRACE study (first 160 participants) and from approximately 1,200 subjects provided by 6 global collaborators. Sample metadata almost always included a de-identified subject ID, COVID-19 status, age in years and sex. Where available, HLA class I and class II types were taken from metadata supplied by the sample provider and were not determined by assay-based typing.

The CDR3 starts with the cysteine, ends with the phenylalanine, and has 15 residues. Just the 45-base CDR3 DNA is kept, in frame starting at base 1. Trimming accounts for 1 base at V and 1 base at J, while the number of junction bases matched to no gene is 0. Reading the germline V gene gives CDR1 ENHRY and CDR2 SYGVKD. Here is what the overall study found, with its caveats: The quantity of clinical and demographic metadata differed by source and by participant and was supplied without curation.

Whole blood was collected in K2EDTA tubes by collaborating institutions according to the institutions' own protocols. Collaborator samples were shipped for TCRbeta analysis as frozen whole blood, isolated PBMCs, or DNA extracted from either sample type. In this sample, this clone turned up once. What antigen it recognizes has not been identified. Base qualities are missing; no much larger clone stands one base away. Within the sample, other DNA sequences also encode this same CDR3. TCRbeta CDR3 regions were amplified from genomic DNA using the immunoSEQ Assay, a bias-controlled multiplex PCR. The source study handled its data this way. The number of nucleated cells in each sample was estimated by amplification of reference gene primers within the assay. Sequence reads were collapsed and filtered to measure the absolute abundance of every unique TCRbeta CDR3 rearrangement. For each sample, productive Simpson clonality was calculated as the square root of Simpson's diversity index over productive rearrangements. TCRdb mirrors the immuneACCESS table, restricted to in-frame sequences. Some clones are absent from its copies; in checked studies, under half trace to an unresolved V gene, and the reason for the others is unknown. That table supplies the V and J calls and clone size; D and trimming were determined from the DNA. The sample table holds roughly 130,000 clones, of which around 90% were seen once. Over 9.5% of the sample is in the top ten clones.

This chain joins TRBV10-3 to TRBJ2-3; TRBD2 lines up with 9 middle nucleotides. The sequenced sample consisted of peripheral blood. The receptor was derived from a man aged 55 to 70 with active or convalescent COVID-19. At the DNA level, the sequence is TGTGCCATCAGTGAGTTAGCGGGAGGCACAGATACGCAGTATTTT. It codes for CAISELAGGTDTQYF.